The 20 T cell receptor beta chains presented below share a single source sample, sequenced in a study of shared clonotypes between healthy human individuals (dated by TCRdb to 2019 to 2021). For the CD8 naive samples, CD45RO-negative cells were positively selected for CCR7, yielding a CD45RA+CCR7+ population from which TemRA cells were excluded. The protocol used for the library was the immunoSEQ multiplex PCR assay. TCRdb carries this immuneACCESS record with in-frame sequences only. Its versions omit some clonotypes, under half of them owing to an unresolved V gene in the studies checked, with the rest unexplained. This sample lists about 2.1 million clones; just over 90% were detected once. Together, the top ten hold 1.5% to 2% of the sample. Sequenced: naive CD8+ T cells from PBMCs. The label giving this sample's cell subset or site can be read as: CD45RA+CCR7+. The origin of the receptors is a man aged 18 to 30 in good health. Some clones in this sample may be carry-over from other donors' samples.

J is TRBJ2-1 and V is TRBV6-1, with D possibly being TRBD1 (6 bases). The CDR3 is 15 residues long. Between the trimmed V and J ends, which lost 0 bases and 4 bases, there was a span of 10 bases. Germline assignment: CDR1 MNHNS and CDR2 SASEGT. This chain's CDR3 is CASSEAGTYYNEQFF. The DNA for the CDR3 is TGTGCCAGCAGTGAAGCGGGGACATATTACAATGAGCAGTTCTTC.

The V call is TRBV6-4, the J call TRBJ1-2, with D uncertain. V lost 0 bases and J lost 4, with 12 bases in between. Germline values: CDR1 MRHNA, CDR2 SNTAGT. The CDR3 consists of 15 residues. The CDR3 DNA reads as TGTGCCAGCAGTGACTCGACGCGGGATACCTATGGCTACACCTTC. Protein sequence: CASSDSTRDTYGYTF.

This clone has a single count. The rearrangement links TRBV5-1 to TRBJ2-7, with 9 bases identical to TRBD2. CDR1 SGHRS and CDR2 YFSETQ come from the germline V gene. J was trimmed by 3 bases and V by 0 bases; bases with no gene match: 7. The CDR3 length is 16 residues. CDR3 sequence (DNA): TGCGCCAGCAGCTTGGAGATTAGCGGGGGATACTACGAGCAGTACTTC. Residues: CASSLEISGGYYEQYF.

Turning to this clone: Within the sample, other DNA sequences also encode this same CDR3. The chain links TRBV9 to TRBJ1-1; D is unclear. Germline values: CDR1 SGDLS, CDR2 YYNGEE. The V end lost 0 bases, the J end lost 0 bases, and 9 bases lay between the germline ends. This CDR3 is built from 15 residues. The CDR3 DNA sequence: TGTGCCAGCAGCGTAGGCGGAAACATGAACACTGAAGCTTTCTTT. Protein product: CASSVGGNMNTEAFF.

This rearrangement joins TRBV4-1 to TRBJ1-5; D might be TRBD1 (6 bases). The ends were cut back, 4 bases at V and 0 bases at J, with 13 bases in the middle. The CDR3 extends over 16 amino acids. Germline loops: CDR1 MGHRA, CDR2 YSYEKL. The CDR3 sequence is CASSRLTGDSNQPQHF. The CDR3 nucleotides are TGCGCCAGCAGCCGACTGACAGGAGATAGCAATCAGCCCCAGCATTTT.

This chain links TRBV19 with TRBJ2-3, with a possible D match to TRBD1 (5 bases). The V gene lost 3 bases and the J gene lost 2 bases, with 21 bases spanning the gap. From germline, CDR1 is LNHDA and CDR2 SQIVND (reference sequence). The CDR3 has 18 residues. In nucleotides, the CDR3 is TGTGCCAGTAGTATTAGATTTCGTTGGGGCGACCCCACAGATACGCAGTATTTT. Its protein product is CASSIRFRWGDPTDTQYF.

CDR3 protein: CATSHPSALGYEQYF. The CDR3 DNA reads as TGTGCCACCAGCCACCCCAGTGCCCTGGGCTACGAGCAGTACTTC. This chain links TRBV15 with TRBJ2-7; no clear D. The CDR3 loop spans 15 amino acids. Germline values: CDR1 LNHNV, CDR2 YYDKDF (reference sequence). V dropped 5 bases and J dropped 3 bases, with 17 bases sitting between them.

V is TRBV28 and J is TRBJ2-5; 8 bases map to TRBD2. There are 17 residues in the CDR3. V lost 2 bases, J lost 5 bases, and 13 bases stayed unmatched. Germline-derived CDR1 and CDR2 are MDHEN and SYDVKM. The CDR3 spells CASSLAGGRRSMETQYF. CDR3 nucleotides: TGTGCCAGCAGTTTAGCGGGAGGCCGGAGGAGTATGGAGACCCAGTACTTC.

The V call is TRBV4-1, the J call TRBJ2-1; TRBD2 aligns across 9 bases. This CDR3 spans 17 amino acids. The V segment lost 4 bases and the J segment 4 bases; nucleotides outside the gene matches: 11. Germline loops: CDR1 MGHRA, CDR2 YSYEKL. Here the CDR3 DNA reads TGCGCCAGCAGCCGATTATTCAAGCGGGAGGCTTACAATGAGCAGTTCTTC. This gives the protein CASSRLFKREAYNEQFF.

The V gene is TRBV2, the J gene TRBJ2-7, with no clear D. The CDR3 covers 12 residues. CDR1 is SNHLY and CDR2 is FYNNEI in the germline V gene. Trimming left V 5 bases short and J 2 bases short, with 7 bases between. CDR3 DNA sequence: TGTGCCAGCAGTAAAACGACCTACGAGCAGTACTTC. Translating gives CASSKTTYEQYF.

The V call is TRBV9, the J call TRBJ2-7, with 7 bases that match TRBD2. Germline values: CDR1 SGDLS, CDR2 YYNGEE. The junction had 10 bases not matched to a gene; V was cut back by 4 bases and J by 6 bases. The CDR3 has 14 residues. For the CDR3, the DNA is TGTGCCAGCAGCTCTAGCGGATACACCCCCGAGCAGTACTTC. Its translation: CASSSSGYTPEQYF.

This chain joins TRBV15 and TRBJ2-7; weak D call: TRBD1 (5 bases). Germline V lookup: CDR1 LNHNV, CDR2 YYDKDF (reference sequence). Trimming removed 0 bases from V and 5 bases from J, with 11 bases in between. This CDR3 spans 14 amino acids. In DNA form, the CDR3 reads TGTGCCACCAGCAGAGATATCTCCAGGGACGAGCAGTACTTC. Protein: CATSRDISRDEQYF.

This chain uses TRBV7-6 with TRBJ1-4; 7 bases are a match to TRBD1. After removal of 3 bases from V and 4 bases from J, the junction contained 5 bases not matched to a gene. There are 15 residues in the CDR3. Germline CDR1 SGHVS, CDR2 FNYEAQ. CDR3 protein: CASSFRGGVNEKLFF. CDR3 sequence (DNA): TGTGCCAGCAGCTTCAGGGGGGGCGTTAATGAAAAACTGTTTTTT.

The CDR3: CASSDSMSGSLGEQFF. CDR3 nucleotides: TGTGCCAGCAGTGACTCCATGAGCGGGAGTCTCGGTGAGCAGTTCTTC. The chain carries TRBV6-4 and TRBJ2-1; TRBD2 agrees at 8 bases. The length of the CDR3 is 16 residues. Germline CDR1 and CDR2: MRHNA and SNTAGT. The V segment lost 0 bases and the J segment 9 bases; nucleotides outside the gene matches: 10.

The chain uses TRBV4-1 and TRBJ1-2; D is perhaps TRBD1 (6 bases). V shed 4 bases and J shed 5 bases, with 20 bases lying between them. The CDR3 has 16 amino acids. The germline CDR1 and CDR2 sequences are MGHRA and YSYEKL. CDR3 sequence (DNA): TGCGCCAGCAGCCTCGGAGCGGGGGCATCGGGATATGGCTACACCTTC. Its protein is CASSLGAGASGYGYTF.

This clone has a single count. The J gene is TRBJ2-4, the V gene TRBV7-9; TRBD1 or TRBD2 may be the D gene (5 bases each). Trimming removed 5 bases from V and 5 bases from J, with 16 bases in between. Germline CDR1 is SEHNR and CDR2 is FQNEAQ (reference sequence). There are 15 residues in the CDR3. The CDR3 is CASSDRDGRENIQYF. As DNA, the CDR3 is TGTGCCAGCAGCGACCGGGACGGACGGGAAAACATTCAGTACTTC. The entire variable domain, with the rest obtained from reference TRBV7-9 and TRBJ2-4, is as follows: DTGVSQNPRHKITKRGQNVTFRCDPISEHNRLYWYRQTLGQGPEFLTYFQNEAQLEKSRLLSDRFSAERPKGSFSTLEIQRTEQGDSAMYLCASSDRDGRENIQYFGAGTRLSVL.

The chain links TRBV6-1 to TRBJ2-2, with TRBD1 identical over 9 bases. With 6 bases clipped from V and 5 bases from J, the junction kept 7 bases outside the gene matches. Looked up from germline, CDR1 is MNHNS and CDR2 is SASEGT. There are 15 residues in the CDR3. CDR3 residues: CASSRRDRDTGELFF. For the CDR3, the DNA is TGTGCCAGCAGCCGCCGGGACAGGGATACCGGGGAGCTGTTTTTT.

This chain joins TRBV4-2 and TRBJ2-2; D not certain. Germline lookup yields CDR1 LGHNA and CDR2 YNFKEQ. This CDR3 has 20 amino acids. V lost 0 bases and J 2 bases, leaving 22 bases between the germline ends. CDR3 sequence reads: CASSQERTPLRVGNTGELFF. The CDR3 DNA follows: TGTGCCAGCAGCCAAGAAAGGACCCCTCTTAGGGTTGGTAACACCGGGGAGCTGTTTTTT.

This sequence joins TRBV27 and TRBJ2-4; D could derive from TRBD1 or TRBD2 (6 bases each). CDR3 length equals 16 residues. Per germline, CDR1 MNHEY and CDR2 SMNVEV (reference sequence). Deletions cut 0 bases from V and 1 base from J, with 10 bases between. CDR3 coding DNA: TGTGCCAGCAGTTTATCAAGGGGGGCTGCCAAAAACATTCAGTACTTC. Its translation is CASSLSRGAAKNIQYF.

Here the CDR3 DNA reads TGTGCCAGTAGCAACTACAGGGGTGGCTACACCTTC. It is translated as CASSNYRGGYTF. J is TRBJ1-2 and V is TRBV19, with 7 bases lining up with TRBD1. The CDR3 loop spans 12 amino acids. The ends lost 6 bases at V and 7 bases at J; junction bases unmatched: 5. Looked up from germline, CDR1 is LNHDA and CDR2 is SQIVND (reference sequence).